This T cell receptor beta chain is drawn from a study of T cells after posttransplantation cyclophosphamide (TCRdb year 2016). Regarding the study in general: Using TRB sequencing, the study followed how the T cell repertoire rebuilt after myeloablative bone marrow transplantation with posttransplantation cyclophosphamide given as GVHD prophylaxis. Antigen receptor sequencing was done on samples from some 40 PTCy-treated patients and from 15 to 20 related bone marrow donors of those patients. TRB sequencing was performed on blood from all 30 or so PTCy patients with 1-year posttransplant specimens. In 3 patients, up to about 3 additional blood samples taken between 2 and 5.2 years after transplant also underwent TRB sequencing, as did pretransplant blood from several patients. Because TRA and TRB clonality were tightly correlated in 8 or 9 samples, subsequent TCR analyses were focused on TRB only. Public TRB sequences were checked against a database of over 3,000 sequences associated with responses to pathogens, tumor antigens, self-antigens and alloantigens.

Inclusive of the bounding cysteine and phenylalanine, the CDR3 is 15 residues long. The retained sequence is limited to the CDR3, 45 bases, with the frame set at the first base. Germline trimming amounts to 5 bases on V and 7 bases on J, with 7 as the count of junction bases outside the gene matches. CDR1 is given as MDHEN and CDR2 as SYDVKM, both from the germline V gene. General conclusions and limits of the study: Across the 45 or so patients, TRB clonality was highly associated with recipient CMV seropositivity and CMV reactivation, and diversity with PTCy was similar to that in the CNI/methotrexate controls. Donor-recipient similarity was low at 1-2 months but increased during the first year, and donor CD8+ memory clones often dominated later blood repertoires. The TRB repertoires of T cells infiltrating skin or the GI tract showed only limited overlap with the TRB repertoires found in blood.

Sample treatment or condition, as interpreted from the label and publication: high-dose cyclophosphamide on days +3 and +4 as single-agent GVHD prophylaxis. Patients in the PTCy group got busulfan and fludarabine conditioning, a marrow graft from a related or unrelated donor, and cyclophosphamide on days +3 and +4. PTCy-treated patients came from a prospective multi-institutional clinical trial. Peripheral blood and bone marrow mononuclear cells were isolated by Ficoll-Hypaque density centrifugation and were cryopreserved. This clone has a count of ten or more. Its antigen is currently not known. Base qualities are not at hand, and no much larger clone is one base apart. TRB sequencing used genomic DNA with the immunoSEQ assay at survey resolution or the hsTCRB kit. For the original study's pipeline: Initial read processing used immunoSEQ software, and repertoire analyses used the LymphoSeq R package. Clonality was computed as 1 minus normalized Shannon entropy; Gini coefficient was also calculated for each TRB dataset. To infer phenotypes in unsorted samples, TRB sequences from sorted subsets of the recipient or donor were mapped onto the unsorted samples of the same recipient. TCRdb re-hosts the immuneACCESS table, in-frame sequences only. Its copies lack some clones; in the studies checked, an unresolved V gene accounts for under half of them, and the cause for the rest is not known. V and J calls and clone size are those listed in that table; D and trimming were worked out from the DNA. The sample comprises tens of thousands of clones, and every one was counted more than once. The ten largest clones add up to about 1.8% of the sample.

This sequence uses TRBV28 and TRBJ1-5, with TRBD1 matching 11 junction bases. Sequenced here: PBMCs, sampled after allogeneic stem cell transplant with posttransplant cyclophosphamide. This receptor was obtained from a male patient younger than 35 who received an allogeneic stem cell transplant from a related donor, was CMV-positive, and had no GVHD. The graft donor may be the source of some T cells after a transplant. The DNA sequence reads TGTGCCAGCAGTCCCTGGACAGGGGGCTACCAGCCCCAGCATTTT. Translation gives CASSPWTGGYQPQHF.